This passage covers 7 T cell receptor beta chains from one sample sequenced in a study of blood T cell repertoires in COVID-19. Repertoires were generated with immunoSEQ multiplex PCR, while TCRdb's copy carries only in-frame clones and drops some. This table has about 300,000 clones, about four fifths appearing once. Sequencing was performed on peripheral blood. All receptors come from a woman aged 50 to 60 who had recovered from COVID-19.

This sequence joins TRBV7-2 and TRBJ2-1; 7 bases agree with TRBD2. The ends lost 1 base at V and 7 bases at J; junction bases unmatched: 13. Germline values: CDR1 SGHTA, CDR2 FQGNSA. The CDR3 covers 17 residues. DNA of the CDR3: TGTGCCAGCAGCTTAGTATTGGGGAGGGCCGTCGTTAATGAGCAGTTCTTC. Its translation is CASSLVLGRAVVNEQFF.

V usage is TRBV5-5 and J usage is TRBJ2-1; TRBD2 agrees at 7 bases. Germline V gene lookup returns CDR1 SGHKS and CDR2 YYEKEE (reference sequence). This CDR3 comprises 14 residues. Unmatched junction bases numbered 3, after V lost 6 bases and J lost 0 bases. The CDR3 coding sequence is TGTGCCAGCAAAGGCGGGGGCTCCTACAATGAGCAGTTCTTC. Its protein product is CASKGGGSYNEQFF.

The chain links TRBV10-1 to TRBJ1-1, with unresolved D. The ends were cut back, 9 bases at V and 1 base at J, with 12 bases in the middle. The CDR3 length is 13 residues. CDR1 WNHNN and CDR2 SYGVQD come from the germline V gene (reference sequence). The CDR3 sequence is CARPGRENTEAFF. The CDR3 bases are TGCGCCAGGCCCGGACGGGAGAACACTGAAGCTTTCTTT.

V is TRBV7-7 and J is TRBJ2-3; weak D call: TRBD1 (5 bases). CDR3 length: 18 residues. Germline CDR1 SSHAT, CDR2 FNYEAQ (reference sequence). V dropped 0 bases and J dropped 3 bases, with 19 bases sitting between them. CDR3 sequence (DNA): TGTGCCAGCAGCTTAGCCCCCCGGAGTCAGGGTGGTACAGATACGCAGTATTTT. Its translation is CASSLAPRSQGGTDTQYF.

This sequence joins TRBV18 and TRBJ1-5, with a weak D call TRBD1 (5 bases). The CDR3 extends over 15 amino acids. V was pared by 1 base and J by 1 base, with 8 bases between. The germline gives CDR1 KGHSH, CDR2 LQKENI. The CDR3 sequence: CASSPLSGSNQPQHF. The DNA of the CDR3 is TGTGCCAGCTCACCACTCTCAGGGAGCAATCAGCCCCAGCATTTT.

The gene calls are TRBV7-2 and TRBJ1-1; no reliable D call. The CDR3 totals 14 residues. CDR1 and CDR2 from the germline V gene are SGHTA and FQGNSA. Trimming left V 1 base short and J 0 bases short, with 6 bases between. CDR3 bases: TGTGCCAGCAGCTTAGGAGTAGTGAACACTGAAGCTTTCTTT. Its protein product is CASSLGVVNTEAFF. Looking up the rest from reference TRBV7-2 and TRBJ1-1 gives the full variable domain: GAGVSQSPSNKVTEKGKDVELRCDPISGHTALYWYRQSLGQGLEFLIYFQGNSAPDKSGLPSDRFSAERTGGSVSTLTIQRTQQEDSAVYLCASSLGVVNTEAFFGQGTRLTVV.

This clone occurred once. The chain joins TRBV19 to TRBJ1-1, with 9 bases aligning to TRBD1. The CDR3 runs 15 residues. Trimming cost V 4 bases and J 1 base; bases outside gene matches: 4. Germline loops: CDR1 LNHDA, CDR2 SQIVND (reference sequence). CDR3 bases: TGTGCCAGTAGTAAGGAGACAGGGGGGAACACTGAAGCTTTCTTT. It encodes CASSKETGGNTEAFF.